The clone carrying this TCR beta chain appeared a few times. Its antigen is undetermined. The record originates from a study of Ad26.COV2.S vaccination and SARS-CoV-2 variants. Study observations and caveats: The authors reported substantial breadth in spike-specific CD8+ and CD4+ T cell responses after vaccination. People who got the vaccine or the placebo had similar non-spike TCR breadth. Placebo recipients showed lower spike-specific TCR breadth than vaccinees.

The CDR3 has 14 amino acids. Germline values: CDR1 MNHEY, CDR2 SVGAGI. V shed 6 bases and J shed 1 base, with 12 bases lying between them. Some clones are missing from TCRdb's copy, which holds only in-frame ones; the method was immunoSEQ multiplex PCR. The sample shows approximately 400,000 clones, 92% of them seen only once. Sequencing was performed on peripheral blood, taken after recovery from COVID-19. This clonotype originated in a human donor who had recovered from COVID-19. The rearrangement joins TRBV6-5 to TRBJ1-1; no clear D. CDR3 coding DNA: TGTGCCAGCAGCTTCAGGTACCAGAACACTGAAGCTTTCTTT. It translates to CASSFRYQNTEAFF.